This is a list of T cell receptor beta chains from one sample in a study of blood T cell repertoires in COVID-19. The data were produced by immunoSEQ multiplex PCR, yet TCRdb's version contains in-frame clones alone and is incomplete. Of around 23,000 clones listed, about 72% were seen once; the top ten hold about 43%. Sequencing was carried out using peripheral blood. All receptors come from an elderly woman with acute or convalescent COVID-19. Each CDR3 is given with its conserved first and last residue. The D gene is left open where the match is weak. The listing skips clone size in some rows; elsewhere it reads once, few, many or a size class.

>TRBJ2-7|TRBV27|-|-
CASSFTSSYEQYF
TGTGCCAGCAGTTTTACTAGCTCCTACGAGCAGTACTTC
>TRBJ1-1|TRBV6-5|-|TRBD1
CASSYGGGPTEAFF
TGTGCCAGCAGTTACGGAGGGGGCCCCACTGAAGCTTTCTTT
>TRBJ1-2|TRBV4-1|once|-
CASSQDRRTAWGGYTF
TGCGCCAGCAGCCAAGACCGAAGGACAGCCTGGGGTGGCTACACCTTC
>TRBJ2-7|TRBV7-2|-|-
CASSSTALREQYF
TGTGCCAGCAGCTCGACAGCGCTGAGGGAGCAGTACTTC
>TRBJ2-1|TRBV10-3|-|TRBD2
CAISGTSGGREQFF
TGTGCCATCAGTGGGACTAGCGGGGGACGAGAGCAGTTCTTC
>TRBJ2-1|TRBV2|-|-
CATLGPKAYNEQFF
TGTGCCACCCTAGGCCCGAAGGCCTACAATGAGCAGTTCTTC
>TRBJ1-4|TRBV5-6|-|-
CASSFLLGQGNEKLFF
TGTGCCAGCAGCTTCCTTCTTGGCCAGGGCAATGAAAAACTGTTTTTT
>TRBJ2-4|TRBV15|-|-
CATSRDLGESSQYF
TGTGCCACCAGCAGAGATCTAGGCGAAAGCTCCCAGTACTTC
>TRBJ2-3|TRBV7-2|few|-
CASSLLASAGLSTDTQYF
TGTGCCAGCAGCTTACTAGCCTCGGCGGGACTTAGCACAGATACGCAGTATTTT
>TRBJ2-7|TRBV28|-|TRBD1
CASSPPGTGWPEQYF
TGTGCCAGCAGTCCCCCCGGGACAGGGTGGCCCGAGCAGTACTTC
>TRBJ2-2|TRBV11-3|-|TRBD2
CASSFGLAGYTGELFF
TGTGCCAGCAGCTTCGGACTAGCGGGTTACACCGGGGAGCTGTTTTTT
>TRBJ1-2|TRBV13|-|TRBD1
CASSFNRGCGGYTF
TGTGCCAGCAGCTTTAACAGGGGGTGCGGGGGCTACACCTTC
>TRBJ2-2|TRBV5-8|-|-
CASSLGQESGELFF
TGTGCCAGCAGCTTGGGACAAGAATCCGGGGAGCTGTTTTTT
>TRBJ2-1|TRBV24-1|few|-
CATSGSQGWSWREGYNEQFF
TGTGCCACCAGTGGAAGTCAGGGGTGGTCGTGGAGGGAGGGGTACAATGAGCAGTTCTTC
>TRBJ1-4|TRBV7-9|-|-
CASSAALANEKLFF
TGTGCCAGCAGCGCCGCGTTAGCGAATGAAAAACTGTTTTTT
>TRBJ2-7|TRBV18|-|-
CASSWDTFYEQYF
TGTGCCAGCTCATGGGACACCTTCTACGAGCAGTACTTC
>TRBJ1-6|TRBV2|-|-
CASSELSRGSYNSPLHF
TGTGCCAGCAGTGAATTATCCAGGGGCTCCTATAATTCACCCCTCCACTTT
>TRBJ2-5|TRBV7-8|once|TRBD2
CASSLREASGNWETQYF
TGTGCCAGCAGCCTACGGGAAGCTAGCGGGAACTGGGAGACCCAGTACTTC
>TRBJ1-2|TRBV9|few|-
CASSVAPGGLLANYGYTF
TGTGCCAGCAGCGTAGCCCCGGGGGGATTGTTAGCTAACTATGGCTACACCTTC
>TRBJ2-1|TRBV4-2|-|-
CASSQDGGYNEQFF
TGTGCCAGCAGCCAAGACGGGGGATACAATGAGCAGTTCTTC
>TRBJ2-1|TRBV9|-|-
CASSVGFGENEQFF
TGTGCCAGCAGCGTAGGATTCGGGGAGAATGAGCAGTTCTTC
>TRBJ2-2|TRBV7-3|-|-
CASSNGPNTGELFF
TGTGCCAGCAGCAATGGGCCCAACACCGGGGAGCTGTTTTTT
>TRBJ2-3|TRBV5-5|-|TRBD2
CASSFGLAGLTDTQYF
TGTGCCAGCAGCTTCGGACTAGCGGGACTCACAGATACGCAGTATTTT
>TRBJ1-2|TRBV21-1|-|-
CASSIRDRGLNYGYTF
TGTGCCAGCAGCATCCGGGACAGGGGGCTTAACTATGGCTACACCTTC
>TRBJ1-4|TRBV18|-|TRBD1
CASSRGTGVEKLFF
TGTGCCAGCTCGCGCGGGACAGGGGTTGAAAAACTGTTTTTT
>TRBJ2-5|TRBV29-1|few|-
CSVELGARETQYF
TGCAGCGTTGAATTGGGGGCTAGGGAGACCCAGTACTTC
>TRBJ1-4|TRBV11-2|-|-
CASSLDPGKNEKLFF
TGTGCCAGCAGCTTAGATCCGGGGAAGAATGAAAAACTGTTTTTT
>TRBJ1-5|TRBV9|-|-
CASSPGFNQPQHF
TGTGCCAGCAGCCCCGGGTTCAATCAGCCCCAGCATTTT
>TRBJ1-2|TRBV7-9|-|-
CASSRGQNYGYTF
TGTGCCAGCAGCCGCGGACAGAACTATGGCTACACCTTC
>TRBJ2-7|TRBV5-5|once|-
CASSFGRSAYEQYF
TGTGCCAGCAGCTTCGGCAGGTCGGCCTACGAGCAGTACTTC
>TRBJ1-6|TRBV2|once|-
CASSAQGGGSPLHF
TGTGCCAGCAGTGCACAGGGCGGTGGGTCACCCCTCCACTTT
>TRBJ2-7|TRBV30|many|-
CAWSPGQFYEQYF
TGTGCCTGGAGTCCTGGACAGTTCTACGAGCAGTACTTC
>TRBJ1-6|TRBV2|-|TRBD1
CASSWTGGDSPLHF
TGTGCCAGCAGCTGGACAGGGGGGGATTCACCCCTCCACTTT
>TRBJ2-7|TRBV7-3|-|-
CASSQSAQGEQYF
TGTGCCAGCAGCCAATCGGCCCAGGGGGAGCAGTACTTC
>TRBJ2-4|TRBV21-1|-|-
CASTKRPSGMGLITKNIQYF
TGTGCCAGCACTAAAAGGCCTAGCGGGATGGGGCTAATAACCAAAAACATTCAGTACTTC
>TRBJ1-2|TRBV3-1/TRBV3-2|-|-
CASSFGQLYGYTF
TGTGCCAGCAGCTTCGGACAGCTCTATGGCTACACCTTC
>TRBJ1-1|TRBV11-3|-|-
CASSSRESGAFF
TGTGCCAGCAGCAGCAGGGAAAGTGGGGCTTTCTTT
>TRBJ1-2|TRBV5-5|-|-
CASSPSDSLNYGYTF
TGTGCCAGCAGCCCGAGTGACAGCCTTAACTATGGCTACACCTTC
>TRBJ1-6|TRBV5-1|once|TRBD1
CASSSISPGQGDSPLHF
TGCGCCAGCAGTTCCATCTCTCCGGGACAGGGGGATTCACCCCTCCACTTT
>TRBJ2-7|TRBV28|once|-
CAIRAPGYYEQYF
TGTGCCATCCGGGCCCCGGGGTACTACGAGCAGTACTTC
>TRBJ2-7|TRBV5-1|-|-
CASSQEGASYEQYF
TGCGCCAGCAGCCAGGAGGGGGCCTCCTACGAGCAGTACTTC
>TRBJ2-7|TRBV11-2|-|TRBD2
CASSLGRTSGYTYEQYF
TGTGCCAGCAGCTTAGGACGGACTAGCGGATACACCTACGAGCAGTACTTC
>TRBJ2-1|TRBV19|-|TRBD2
CASSTRGGSYNEQFF
TGTGCCAGTAGTACTCGCGGGGGCTCCTACAATGAGCAGTTCTTC
>TRBJ2-5|TRBV1|-|-
CTSSQGVNVSSGYLETQYF
TGCACCAGCAGCCAAGGGGTAAATGTCTCTAGCGGCTATCTGGAGACCCAGTACTTC
>TRBJ1-4|TRBV28|-|TRBD1
CASSIAGGPNEKLFF
TGTGCCAGCAGTATAGCAGGGGGCCCTAATGAAAAACTGTTTTTT